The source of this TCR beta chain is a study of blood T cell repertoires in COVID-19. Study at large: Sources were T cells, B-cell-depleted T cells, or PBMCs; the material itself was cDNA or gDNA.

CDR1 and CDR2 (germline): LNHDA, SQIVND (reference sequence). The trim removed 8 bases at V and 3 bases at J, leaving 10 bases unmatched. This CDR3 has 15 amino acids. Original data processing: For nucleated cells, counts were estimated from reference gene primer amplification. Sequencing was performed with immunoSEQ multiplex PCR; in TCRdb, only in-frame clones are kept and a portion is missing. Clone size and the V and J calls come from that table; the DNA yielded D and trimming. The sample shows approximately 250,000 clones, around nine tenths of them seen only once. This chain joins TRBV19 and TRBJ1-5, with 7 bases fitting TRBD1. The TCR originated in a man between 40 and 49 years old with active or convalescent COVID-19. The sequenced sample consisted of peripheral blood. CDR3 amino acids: CASAGTDSFNQPQHF. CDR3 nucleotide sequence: TGTGCCAGTGCCGGGACAGACTCGTTCAATCAGCCCCAGCATTTT.